This T cell receptor (beta chain) stems from a study of cytotoxic CD8 clonotypes in ibrutinib-treated CLL. The repertoire was sequenced with immunoSEQ multiplex PCR; TCRdb's copy has only in-frame clones and lacks some. The repertoire holds 250,000 to 350,000 clones, with roughly four fifths as singletons. This specimen consisted of PBMCs, obtained at disease progression, from a patient treated with ibrutinib. This TCR was sampled from a human donor with chronic lymphocytic leukemia.

The CDR3 spells CASSIPSDRAFTDTQYF. The CDR3 region has the DNA TGTGCCAGTAGTATCCCGTCCGACAGGGCTTTCACAGATACGCAGTATTTT. V usage is TRBV19 and J usage is TRBJ2-3; TRBD1 matches at 7 bases. Germline V gene data show CDR1 as LNHDA and CDR2 as SQIVND (reference sequence). The CDR3 contains 17 residues. Germline trimming cut 3 bases from V and 2 bases from J; bases unmatched to any gene: 11.